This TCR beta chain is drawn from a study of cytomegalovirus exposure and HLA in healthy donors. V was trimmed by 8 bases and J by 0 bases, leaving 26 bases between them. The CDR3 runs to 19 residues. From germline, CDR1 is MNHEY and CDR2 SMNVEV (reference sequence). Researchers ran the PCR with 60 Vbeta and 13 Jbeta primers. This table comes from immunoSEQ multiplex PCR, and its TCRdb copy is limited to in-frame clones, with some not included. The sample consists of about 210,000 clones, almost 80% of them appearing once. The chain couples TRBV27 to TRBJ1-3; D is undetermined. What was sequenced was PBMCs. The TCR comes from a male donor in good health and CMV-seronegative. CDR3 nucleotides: TGTGCCAGCGTGTGGAGGGAAGAGAGCTTTACTTCCTCTGGAAACACCATATATTTT. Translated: CASVWREESFTSSGNTIYF.